This T cell receptor (beta chain) was documented in a study of spatial heterogeneity in lung cancer. As for the study in general: Detection of beta-chain sequences consistently exceeded that of alpha-chain sequences.

The study's findings and limits: At tumor resection, ubiquitous expanded TCRs were detected in blood more often than later.

TCRdb reprocessed the 5' RACE reads with MiXCR, giving one entry per CDR3 protein. The repertoire includes 20,000 to 25,000 distinct CDR3 sequences, just over 4.5% of them detected once, and 7.4% sits in the top ten. The sample's time point: sample taken at primary tumor resection. Sequencing of whole RNA from tumor, nontumor lung or frozen PBMC involved no sorting. Donation came from approximately 69 patients with untreated early-stage non-small cell lung cancer. This clonotype was counted only a few times. Its specificity is unknown. CDR3 size: 17 residues. Germline loops: CDR1 SGHTA, CDR2 FQGNSA. The V end lost 2 bases, the J end lost 6 bases, and 19 bases lay between the germline ends.

This sequence joins TRBV7-2 and TRBJ2-2, with D unresolved. The sequencing used PBMCs, collected at surgery. The sequence was collected from a male donor with early-stage non-small cell lung cancer. Here the CDR3 DNA reads TGTGCCAGCAGCTTACAGCGCCGGGCCTCATTTTCCGGGGAGCTGTTTTTT. As protein: CASSLQRRASFSGELFF.